The following is a T cell receptor (beta chain) sequence with its context. V lost 4 bases and J 4 bases, leaving 13 bases between the germline ends. Germline CDR1 reads MNHEY; CDR2 reads SMNVEV (reference sequence). The CDR3 extends over 14 amino acids. The repertoire was sequenced with immunoSEQ multiplex PCR; TCRdb's copy has only in-frame clones and lacks some. Altogether fewer than 70,000 clones are present, roughly 89% being singletons, with the ten largest covering approximately 5.3%. This entry is derived from a study of T cell changes during pregnancy in multiple sclerosis. The sequenced sample consisted of peripheral blood from another person, used as feeder cells. The sequence derives from a human donor whose cells served as feeder cells for cultures in a pregnancy study. The genes are TRBV27 and TRBJ2-5, with TRBD1 as a possible D gene (5 bases). CDR3 sequence reads: CASSYGQGGETQYF. DNA for the CDR3: TGTGCCAGCAGTTACGGGCAGGGTGGAGAGACCCAGTACTTC.